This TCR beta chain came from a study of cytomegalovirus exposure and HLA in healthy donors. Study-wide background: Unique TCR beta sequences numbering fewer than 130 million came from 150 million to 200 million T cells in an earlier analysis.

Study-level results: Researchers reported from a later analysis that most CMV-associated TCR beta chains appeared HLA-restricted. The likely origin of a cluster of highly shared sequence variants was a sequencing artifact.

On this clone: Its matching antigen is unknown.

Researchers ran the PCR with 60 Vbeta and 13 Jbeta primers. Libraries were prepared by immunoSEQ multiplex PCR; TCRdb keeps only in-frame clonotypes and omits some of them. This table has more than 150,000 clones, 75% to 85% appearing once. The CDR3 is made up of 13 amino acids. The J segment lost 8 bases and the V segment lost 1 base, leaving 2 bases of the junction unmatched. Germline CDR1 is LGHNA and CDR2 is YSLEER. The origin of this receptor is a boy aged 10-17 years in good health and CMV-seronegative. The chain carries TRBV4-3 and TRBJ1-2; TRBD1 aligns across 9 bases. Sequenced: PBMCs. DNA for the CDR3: TGCGCCAGCAGCCAAGTGGACAGGGGAGGCTACACCTTC. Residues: CASSQVDRGGYTF.